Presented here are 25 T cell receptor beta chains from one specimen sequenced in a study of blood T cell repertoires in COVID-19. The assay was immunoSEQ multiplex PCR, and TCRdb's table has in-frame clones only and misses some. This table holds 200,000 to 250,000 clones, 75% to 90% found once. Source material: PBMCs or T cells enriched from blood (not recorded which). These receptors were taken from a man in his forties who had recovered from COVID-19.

The CDR3 DNA reads as TGCGCCAGCAGCCCACTTGGTCCTACGAGCACAGATACGCAGTATTTT. It is translated as CASSPLGPTSTDTQYF. The chain links TRBV5-1 to TRBJ2-3; no definite D call. Germline V gene sequence: CDR1 SGHRS, CDR2 YFSETQ. The CDR3 length is 16 residues. Trimming shortened V by 4 bases and J by 0 bases, and 15 bases separated the two germline ends.

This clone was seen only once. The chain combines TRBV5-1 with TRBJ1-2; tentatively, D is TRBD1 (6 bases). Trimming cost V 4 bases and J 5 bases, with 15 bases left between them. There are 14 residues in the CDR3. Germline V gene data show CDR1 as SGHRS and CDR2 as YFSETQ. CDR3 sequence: CASSPLPQGYGYTF. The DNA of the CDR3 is TGCGCCAGCAGCCCTCTTCCGCAGGGGTATGGCTACACCTTC.

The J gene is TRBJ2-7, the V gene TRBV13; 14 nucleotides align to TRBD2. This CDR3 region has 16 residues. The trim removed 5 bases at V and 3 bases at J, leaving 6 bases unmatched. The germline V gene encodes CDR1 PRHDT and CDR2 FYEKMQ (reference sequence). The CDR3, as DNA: TGTGCCAGCAGCGCCGGACTAGCGGGAGGAGACTACGAGCAGTACTTC. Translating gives CASSAGLAGGDYEQYF.

CDR3 DNA: TGTGCCAGCAGCCAAGAGGACAGCCCAGAAGCTTTCTTT. As protein: CASSQEDSPEAFF. This sequence joins TRBV3-1 (or the pseudogene TRBV3-2) and TRBJ1-1; possibly TRBD1 for D (6 bases). The germline CDR1 and CDR2 sequences are LGHDT and YNNKEL (reference sequence). The CDR3 is 13 residues long. V was pared by 0 bases and J by 8 bases, with 10 bases between.

The CDR3 DNA follows: TGTGCCAGCCGCCACTGGGGACTACGCACCGGGGAGCTGTTTTTT. Its protein product is CASRHWGLRTGELFF. The rearrangement links TRBV6-2 or TRBV6-3 to TRBJ2-2, with 7 bases lining up with TRBD2. The CDR3 is made up of 15 amino acids. V trimming: 8 bases; J trimming: 4 bases; junction bases outside the gene matches: 10. Per the germline V gene, CDR1 is MNHEY and CDR2 is SVGEGT.

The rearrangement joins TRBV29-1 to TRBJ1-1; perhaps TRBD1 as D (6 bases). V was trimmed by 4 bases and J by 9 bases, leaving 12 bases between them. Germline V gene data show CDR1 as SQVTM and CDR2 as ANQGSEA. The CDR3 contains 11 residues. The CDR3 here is CSVAAGEKAFF. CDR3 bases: TGCAGCGTTGCCGCAGGGGAGAAAGCTTTCTTT. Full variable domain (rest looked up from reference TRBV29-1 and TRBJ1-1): SAVISQKPSRDICQRGTSLTIQCQVDSQVTMMFWYRQQPGQSLTLIATANQGSEATYESGFVIDKFPISRPNLTFSTLTVSNMSPEDSSIYLCSVAAGEKAFFGQGTRLTVV.

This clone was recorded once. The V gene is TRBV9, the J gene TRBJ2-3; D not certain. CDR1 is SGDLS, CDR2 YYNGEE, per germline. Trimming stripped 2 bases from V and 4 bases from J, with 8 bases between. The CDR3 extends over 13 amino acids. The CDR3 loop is CASSVATSDTQYF. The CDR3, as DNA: TGTGCCAGCAGCGTTGCGACTTCAGATACGCAGTATTTT.

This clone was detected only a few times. Here the CDR3 reads CASSVTVLRPSGANVLTF. The CDR3 bases are TGTGCCAGCAGCGTTACAGTCTTACGCCCGTCTGGGGCCAACGTCCTGACTTTC. The chain has TRBV9 and TRBJ2-6; no reliable D call. The ends were cut back, 2 bases at V and 1 base at J, with 16 bases in the middle. CDR3 size: 18 residues. Looked up from germline, CDR1 is SGDLS and CDR2 is YYNGEE.

CDR3: CASSYPGLSYEQYF. CDR3 DNA: TGTGCCAGCAGCTACCCGGGACTCTCATACGAGCAGTACTTC. The V call is TRBV5-6, the J call TRBJ2-7; D may be TRBD2 (6 bases). Germline V gene sequence: CDR1 SGHDT, CDR2 YYEEEE. The CDR3 spans 14 residues. Trimming took 3 bases from V and 4 from J, leaving 14 bases between them.

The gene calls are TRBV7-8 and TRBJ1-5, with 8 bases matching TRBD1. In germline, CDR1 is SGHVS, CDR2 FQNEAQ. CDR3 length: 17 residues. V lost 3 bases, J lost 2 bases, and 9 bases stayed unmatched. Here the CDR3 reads CASSLTRTGHRNQPQHF. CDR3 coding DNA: TGTGCCAGCAGCTTGACCCGGACAGGGCATCGCAATCAGCCCCAGCATTTT.

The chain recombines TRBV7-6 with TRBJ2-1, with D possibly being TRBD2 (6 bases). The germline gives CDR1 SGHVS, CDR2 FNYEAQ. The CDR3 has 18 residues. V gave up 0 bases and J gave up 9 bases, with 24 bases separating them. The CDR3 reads CASSLATKGGERYFEQFF. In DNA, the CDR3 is TGTGCCAGCAGCTTAGCGACCAAAGGAGGGGAGCGATATTTTGAGCAGTTCTTC.

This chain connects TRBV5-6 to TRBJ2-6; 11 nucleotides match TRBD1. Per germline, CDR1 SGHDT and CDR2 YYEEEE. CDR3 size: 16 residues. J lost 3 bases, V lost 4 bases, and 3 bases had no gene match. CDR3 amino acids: CASSADRGLGANVLTF. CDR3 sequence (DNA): TGTGCCAGCAGCGCGGACAGGGGGCTTGGGGCCAACGTCCTGACTTTC.

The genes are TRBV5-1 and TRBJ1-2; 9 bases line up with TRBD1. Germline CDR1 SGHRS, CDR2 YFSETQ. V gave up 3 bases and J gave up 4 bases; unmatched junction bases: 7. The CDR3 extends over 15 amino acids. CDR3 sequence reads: CASSWGQGRGYGYTF. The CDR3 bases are TGCGCCAGCAGCTGGGGACAGGGCCGAGGCTATGGCTACACCTTC.

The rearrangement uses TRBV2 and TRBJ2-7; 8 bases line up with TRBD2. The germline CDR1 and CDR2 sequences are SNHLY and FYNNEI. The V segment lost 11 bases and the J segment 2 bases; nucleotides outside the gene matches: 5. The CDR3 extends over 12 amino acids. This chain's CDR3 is CAGLAGTYEQYF. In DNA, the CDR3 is TGTGCCGGTCTAGCGGGTACCTACGAGCAGTACTTC.

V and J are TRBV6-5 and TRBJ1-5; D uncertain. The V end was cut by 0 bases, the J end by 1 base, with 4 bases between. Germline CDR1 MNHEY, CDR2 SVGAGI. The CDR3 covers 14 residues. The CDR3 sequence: CASSYSSSNQPQHF. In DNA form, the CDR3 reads TGTGCCAGCAGTTACTCCTCGAGCAATCAGCCCCAGCATTTT.

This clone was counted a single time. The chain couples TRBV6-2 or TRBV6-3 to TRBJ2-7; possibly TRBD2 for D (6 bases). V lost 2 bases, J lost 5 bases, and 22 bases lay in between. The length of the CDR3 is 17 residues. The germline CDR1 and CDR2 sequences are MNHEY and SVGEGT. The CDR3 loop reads CASSYEVTSGLRDEQYF. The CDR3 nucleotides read TGTGCCAGCAGTTACGAGGTGACTAGTGGATTGAGGGACGAGCAGTACTTC.

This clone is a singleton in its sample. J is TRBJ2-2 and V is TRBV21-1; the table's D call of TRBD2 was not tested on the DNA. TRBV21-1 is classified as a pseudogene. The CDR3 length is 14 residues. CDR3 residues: CASSKWRYTGELFF. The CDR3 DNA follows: TGTGCCAGCAGCAAATGGAGGTACACCGGGGAGCTGTTTTTT.

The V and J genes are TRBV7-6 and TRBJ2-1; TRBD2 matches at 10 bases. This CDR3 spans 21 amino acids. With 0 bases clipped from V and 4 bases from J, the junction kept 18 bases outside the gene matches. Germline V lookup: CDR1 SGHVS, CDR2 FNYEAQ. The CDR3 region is CASSLASLAGEGWRAYNEQFF. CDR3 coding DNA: TGTGCCAGCAGCTTAGCCTCGCTAGCGGGAGAAGGGTGGAGGGCTTACAATGAGCAGTTCTTC. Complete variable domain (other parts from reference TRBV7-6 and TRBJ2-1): GAGVSQSPRYKVTKRGQDVALRCDPISGHVSLYWYRQALGQGPEFLTYFNYEAQQDKSGLPNDRFSAERPEGSISTLTIQRTEQRDSAMYRCASSLASLAGEGWRAYNEQFFGPGTRLTVL.

CDR3 coding DNA: TGTGCCATCAGTGTAGGGGGAGACCTAAAGAAAAATGAGCAGTTCTTC. As protein: CAISVGGDLKKNEQFF. The chain uses TRBV10-3 and TRBJ2-1, with D perhaps TRBD1 (6 bases). This CDR3 is 16 amino acids long. V was clipped by 4 bases and J by 7 bases, with 20 bases between them. In germline, CDR1 is ENHRY, CDR2 SYGVKD.

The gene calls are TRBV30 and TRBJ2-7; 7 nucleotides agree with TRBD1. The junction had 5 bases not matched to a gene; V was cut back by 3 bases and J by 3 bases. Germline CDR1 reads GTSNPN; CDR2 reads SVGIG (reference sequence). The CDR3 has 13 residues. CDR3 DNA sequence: TGTGCCTGGAGCACAGGGGCGGGCTACGAGCAGTACTTC. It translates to CAWSTGAGYEQYF. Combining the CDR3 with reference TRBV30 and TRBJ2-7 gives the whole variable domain SQTIHQWPATLVQPVGSPLSLECTVEGTSNPNLYWYRQAAGRGLQLLFYSVGIGQISSEVPQNLSASRPQDRQFILSSKKLLLSDSGFYLCAWSTGAGYEQYFGPGTRLTVT.

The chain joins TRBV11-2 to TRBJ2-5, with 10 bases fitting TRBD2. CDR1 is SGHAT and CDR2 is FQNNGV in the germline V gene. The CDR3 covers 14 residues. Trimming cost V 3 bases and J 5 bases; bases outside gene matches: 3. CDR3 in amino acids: CASSFQREGETQYF. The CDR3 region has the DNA TGTGCCAGCAGCTTTCAGCGGGAGGGCGAGACCCAGTACTTC.

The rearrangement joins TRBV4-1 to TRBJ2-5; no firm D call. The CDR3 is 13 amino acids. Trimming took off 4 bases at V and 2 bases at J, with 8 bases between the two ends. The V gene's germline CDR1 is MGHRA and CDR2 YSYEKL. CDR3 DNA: TGCGCCAGCAGCCTATTATTACAAGAGACCCAGTACTTC. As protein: CASSLLLQETQYF.

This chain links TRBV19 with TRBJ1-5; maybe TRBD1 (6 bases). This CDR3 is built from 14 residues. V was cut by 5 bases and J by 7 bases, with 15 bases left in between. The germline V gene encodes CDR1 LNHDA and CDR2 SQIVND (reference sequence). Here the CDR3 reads CASSLDRPRQPQHF. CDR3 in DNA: TGTGCCAGTAGTCTCGACAGGCCACGGCAGCCCCAGCATTTT.

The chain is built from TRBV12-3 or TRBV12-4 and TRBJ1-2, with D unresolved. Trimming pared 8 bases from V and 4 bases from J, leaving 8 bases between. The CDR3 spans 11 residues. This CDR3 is CASSTAYGYTF. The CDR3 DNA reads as TGTGCCAGCTCCACAGCCTATGGCTACACCTTC.

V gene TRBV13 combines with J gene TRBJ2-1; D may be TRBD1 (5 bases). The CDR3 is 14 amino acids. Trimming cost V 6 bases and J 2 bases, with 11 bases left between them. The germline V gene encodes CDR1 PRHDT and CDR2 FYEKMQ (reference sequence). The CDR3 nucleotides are TGTGCCAGCAGAGCAGGGATTGCCTACAATGAGCAGTTCTTC. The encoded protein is CASRAGIAYNEQFF.